This T cell receptor beta chain originates from a study of PD-L1 blockade in urothelial cancer. Study summary: Atezolizumab was started by patients around 2014 at 1,200 mg intravenously every 3 weeks. Blood-derived samples held a median roughly 150,000 T cells.

A word on this clone: Its antigen is undetermined.

Time point indicated: pretreatment peripheral blood. General study results and limits: Better survival was forecast by a pretreatment blood TCR clonality below the median.

Germline assignment: CDR1 SGHNT and CDR2 YYREEE (reference sequence). Trimming pared 2 bases from V and 7 bases from J, leaving 16 bases between. The CDR3 contains 14 residues. Synthetic TCR analog templates were spiked into each PCR. Some clones are missing from TCRdb's copy, which holds only in-frame ones; the method was immunoSEQ multiplex PCR. The sample has over 100,000 clones; less than 85% are singletons. This TCR was sampled from a man aged 45-65 years with urothelial cancer. V usage is TRBV5-4 and J usage is TRBJ2-7, with D possibly being TRBD2 (5 bases). This material consisted of PBMCs, taken around atezolizumab (anti-PD-L1) treatment. This CDR3 reads CASSFSGSLREQYF. The DNA for the CDR3 is TGTGCCAGCAGCTTCAGTGGGAGCCTTAGGGAGCAGTACTTC.